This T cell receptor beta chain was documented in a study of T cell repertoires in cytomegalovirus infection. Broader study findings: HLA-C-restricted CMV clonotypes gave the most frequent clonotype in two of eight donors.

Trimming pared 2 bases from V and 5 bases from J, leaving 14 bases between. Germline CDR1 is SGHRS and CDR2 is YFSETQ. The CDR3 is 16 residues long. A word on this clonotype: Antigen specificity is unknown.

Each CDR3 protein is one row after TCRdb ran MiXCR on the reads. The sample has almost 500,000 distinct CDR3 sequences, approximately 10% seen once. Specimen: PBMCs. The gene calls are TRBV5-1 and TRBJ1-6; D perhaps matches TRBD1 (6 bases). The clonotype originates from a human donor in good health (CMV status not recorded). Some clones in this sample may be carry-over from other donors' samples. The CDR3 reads CASSFLQGRHNSPLHF. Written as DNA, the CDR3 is TGCGCCAGCAGCTTCCTACAGGGAAGGCATAATTCACCCCTCCACTTT.